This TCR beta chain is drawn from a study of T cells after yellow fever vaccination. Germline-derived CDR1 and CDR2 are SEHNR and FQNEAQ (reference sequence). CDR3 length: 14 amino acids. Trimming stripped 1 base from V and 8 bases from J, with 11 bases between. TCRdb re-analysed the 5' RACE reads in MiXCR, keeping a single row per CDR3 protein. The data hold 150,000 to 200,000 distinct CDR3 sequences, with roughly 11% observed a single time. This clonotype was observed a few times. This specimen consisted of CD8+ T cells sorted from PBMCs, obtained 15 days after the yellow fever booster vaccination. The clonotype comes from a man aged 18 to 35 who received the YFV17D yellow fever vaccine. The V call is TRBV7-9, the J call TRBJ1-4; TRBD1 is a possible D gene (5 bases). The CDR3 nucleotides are TGTGCCAGCAGCTTAGTTTCGGGGGAAGAAAAACTGTTTTTT. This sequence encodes CASSLVSGEEKLFF.